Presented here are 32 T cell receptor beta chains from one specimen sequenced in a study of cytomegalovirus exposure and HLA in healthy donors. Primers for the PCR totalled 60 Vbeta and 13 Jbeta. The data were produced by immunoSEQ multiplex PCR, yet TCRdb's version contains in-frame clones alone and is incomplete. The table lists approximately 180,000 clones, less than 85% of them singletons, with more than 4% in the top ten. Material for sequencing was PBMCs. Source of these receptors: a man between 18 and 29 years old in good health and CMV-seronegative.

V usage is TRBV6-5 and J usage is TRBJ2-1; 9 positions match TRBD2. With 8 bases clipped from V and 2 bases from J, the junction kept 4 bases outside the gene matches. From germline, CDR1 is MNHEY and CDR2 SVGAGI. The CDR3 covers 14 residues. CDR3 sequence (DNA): TGTGCCAGCGGCTCTAGCGGGGCCTACAATGAGCAGTTCTTC. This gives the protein CASGSSGAYNEQFF.

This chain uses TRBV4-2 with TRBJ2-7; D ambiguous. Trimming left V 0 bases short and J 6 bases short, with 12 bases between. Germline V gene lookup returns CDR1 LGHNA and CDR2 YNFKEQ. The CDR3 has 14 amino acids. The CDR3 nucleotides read TGTGCCAGCAGCCAAGATCCAACGGTCGGCGAGCAGTACTTC. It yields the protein CASSQDPTVGEQYF.

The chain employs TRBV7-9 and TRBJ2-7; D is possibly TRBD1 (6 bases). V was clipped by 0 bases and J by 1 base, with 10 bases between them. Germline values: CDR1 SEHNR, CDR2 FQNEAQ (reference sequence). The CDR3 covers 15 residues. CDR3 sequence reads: CASSLALQGSYEQYF. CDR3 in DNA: TGTGCCAGCAGCTTAGCTTTGCAGGGGTCCTACGAGCAGTACTTC.

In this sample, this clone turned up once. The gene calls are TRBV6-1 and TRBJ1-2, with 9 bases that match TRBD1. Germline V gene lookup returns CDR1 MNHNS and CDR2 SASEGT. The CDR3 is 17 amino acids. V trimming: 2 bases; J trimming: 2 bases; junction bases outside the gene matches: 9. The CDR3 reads CASSEFLTGGINYGYTF. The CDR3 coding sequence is TGTGCCAGCAGTGAATTCTTAACAGGGGGCATCAACTATGGCTACACCTTC.

CDR3: CASKAGSGANVLTF. The CDR3 region has the DNA TGTGCCAGCAAGGCGGGCTCTGGGGCCAACGTCCTGACTTTC. V and J are TRBV13 and TRBJ2-6, with D possibly TRBD2 on 5 matching bases. CDR3 length: 14 residues. V lost 7 bases, J lost 0 bases, and 7 bases lay in between. Per germline, CDR1 PRHDT and CDR2 FYEKMQ (reference sequence).

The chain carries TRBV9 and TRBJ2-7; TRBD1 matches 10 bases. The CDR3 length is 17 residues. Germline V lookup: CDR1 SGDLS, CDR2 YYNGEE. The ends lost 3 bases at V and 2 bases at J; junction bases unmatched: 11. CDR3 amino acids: CASSAVGAGTGAYEQYF. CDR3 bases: TGTGCCAGCAGCGCAGTGGGCGCCGGGACAGGGGCCTACGAGCAGTACTTC.

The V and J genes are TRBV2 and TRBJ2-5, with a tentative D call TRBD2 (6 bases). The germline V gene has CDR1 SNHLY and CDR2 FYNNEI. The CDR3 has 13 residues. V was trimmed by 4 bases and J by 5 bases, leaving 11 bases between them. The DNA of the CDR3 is TGTGCCAGCAGTGTCGGGGGTTTGGAGACCCAGTACTTC. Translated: CASSVGGLETQYF.

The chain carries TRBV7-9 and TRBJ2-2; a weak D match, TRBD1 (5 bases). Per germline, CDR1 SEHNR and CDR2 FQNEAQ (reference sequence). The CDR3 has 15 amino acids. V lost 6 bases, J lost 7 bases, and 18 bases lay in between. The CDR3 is CASSFGDRTNGELFF. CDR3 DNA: TGTGCCAGCAGTTTCGGTGACAGAACAAACGGGGAGCTGTTTTTT.

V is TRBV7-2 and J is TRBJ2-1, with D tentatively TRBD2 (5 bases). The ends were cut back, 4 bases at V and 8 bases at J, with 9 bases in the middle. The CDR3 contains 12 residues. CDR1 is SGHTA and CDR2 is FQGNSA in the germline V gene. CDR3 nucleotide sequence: TGTGCCAGCAGCTCGGTGAGGGATGAGCAGTTCTTC. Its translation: CASSSVRDEQFF.

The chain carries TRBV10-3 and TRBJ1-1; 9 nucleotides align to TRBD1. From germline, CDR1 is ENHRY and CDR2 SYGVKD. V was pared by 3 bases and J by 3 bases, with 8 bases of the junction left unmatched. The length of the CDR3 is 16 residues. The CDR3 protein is CAISDSDRGFDTEAFF. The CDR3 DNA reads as TGTGCCATCAGTGACTCGGACAGGGGCTTTGACACTGAAGCTTTCTTT.

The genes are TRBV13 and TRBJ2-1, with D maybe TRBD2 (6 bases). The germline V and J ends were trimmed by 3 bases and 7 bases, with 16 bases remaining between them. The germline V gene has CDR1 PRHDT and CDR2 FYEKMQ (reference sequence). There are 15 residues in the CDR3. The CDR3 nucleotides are TGTGCCAGCAGCTTCCCCGGGGGAAGCCGGAATGAGCAGTTCTTC. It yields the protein CASSFPGGSRNEQFF.

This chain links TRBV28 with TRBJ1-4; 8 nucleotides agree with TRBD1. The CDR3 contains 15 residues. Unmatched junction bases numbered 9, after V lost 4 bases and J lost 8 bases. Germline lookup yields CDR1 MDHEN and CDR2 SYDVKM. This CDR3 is CASSSSGTGREKLFF. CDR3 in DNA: TGTGCCAGCAGTTCCTCCGGGACAGGACGAGAAAAACTGTTTTTT.

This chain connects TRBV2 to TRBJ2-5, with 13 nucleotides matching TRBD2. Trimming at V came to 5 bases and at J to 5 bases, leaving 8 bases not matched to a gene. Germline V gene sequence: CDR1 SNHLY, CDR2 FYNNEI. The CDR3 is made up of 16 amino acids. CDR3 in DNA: TGTGCCAGCAGTTCCTCGACTAGCGGGAGGTACGAGACCCAGTACTTC. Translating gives CASSSSTSGRYETQYF.

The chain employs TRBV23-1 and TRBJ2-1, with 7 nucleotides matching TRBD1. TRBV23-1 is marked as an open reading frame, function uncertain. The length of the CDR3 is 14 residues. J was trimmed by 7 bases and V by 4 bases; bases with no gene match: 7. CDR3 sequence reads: CASSLSDRHNEQFF. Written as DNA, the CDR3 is TGCGCCAGCAGTCTATCGGACAGGCATAATGAGCAGTTCTTC.

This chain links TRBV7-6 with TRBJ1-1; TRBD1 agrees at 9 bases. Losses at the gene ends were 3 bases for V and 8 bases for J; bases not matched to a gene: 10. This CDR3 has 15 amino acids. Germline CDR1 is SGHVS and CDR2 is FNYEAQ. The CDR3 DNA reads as TGTGCCAGCAGCTTTACAGGGGGCGCGGTGCGGGAAGCTTTCTTT. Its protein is CASSFTGGAVREAFF.

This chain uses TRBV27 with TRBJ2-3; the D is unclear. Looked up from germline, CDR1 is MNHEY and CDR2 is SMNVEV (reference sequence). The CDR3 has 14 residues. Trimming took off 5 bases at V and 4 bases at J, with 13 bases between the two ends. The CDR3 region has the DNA TGTGCCAGCAGTCCCCCGAGTCCTCCAGATACGCAGTATTTT. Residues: CASSPPSPPDTQYF.

The CDR3 nucleotides are TGTGCCAGCAGCCGTAGCGGGGAAACCTACGAGCAGTACTTC. It codes for CASSRSGETYEQYF. J is TRBJ2-5 and V is TRBV7-9; TRBD2 aligns across 8 bases. Gene TRBJ2-7 matches the end of the DNA better, so the J call may be wrong. Germline CDR1 reads SEHNR; CDR2 reads FQNEAQ (reference sequence). This CDR3 is built from 14 residues.

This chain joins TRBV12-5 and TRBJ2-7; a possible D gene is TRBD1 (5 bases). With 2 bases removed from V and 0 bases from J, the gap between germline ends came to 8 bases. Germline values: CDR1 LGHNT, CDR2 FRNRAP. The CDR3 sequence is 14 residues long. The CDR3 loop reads CASGLRGFSYEQYF. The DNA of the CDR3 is TGTGCTAGTGGTTTGAGGGGATTCTCCTACGAGCAGTACTTC.

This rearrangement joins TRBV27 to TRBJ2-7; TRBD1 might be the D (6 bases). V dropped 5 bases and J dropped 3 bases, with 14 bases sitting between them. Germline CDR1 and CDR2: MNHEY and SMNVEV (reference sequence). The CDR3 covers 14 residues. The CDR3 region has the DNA TGTGCCAGCAGTCGGGCAGGGGCAGGCTACGAGCAGTACTTC. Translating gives CASSRAGAGYEQYF.

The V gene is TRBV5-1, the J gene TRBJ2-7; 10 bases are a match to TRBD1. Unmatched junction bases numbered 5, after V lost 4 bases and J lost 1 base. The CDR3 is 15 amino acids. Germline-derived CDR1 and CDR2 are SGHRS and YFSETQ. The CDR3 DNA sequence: TGCGCCAGCAGCACCGGGACAGGGGTATCCTACGAGCAGTACTTC. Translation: CASSTGTGVSYEQYF.

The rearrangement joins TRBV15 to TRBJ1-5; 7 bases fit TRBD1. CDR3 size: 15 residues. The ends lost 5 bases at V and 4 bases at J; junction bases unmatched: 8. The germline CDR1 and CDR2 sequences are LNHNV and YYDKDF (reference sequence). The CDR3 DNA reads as TGTGCCACCAGCGAAAACCGGGACAGAAATCAGCCCCAGCATTTT. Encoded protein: CATSENRDRNQPQHF.

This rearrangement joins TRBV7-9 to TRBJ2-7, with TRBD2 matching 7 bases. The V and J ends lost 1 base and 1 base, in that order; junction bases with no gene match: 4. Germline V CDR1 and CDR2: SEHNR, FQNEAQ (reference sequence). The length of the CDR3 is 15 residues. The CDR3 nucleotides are TGTGCCAGCAGCTTAGTTGGGCGGGAGTCCTACGAGCAGTACTTC. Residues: CASSLVGRESYEQYF.

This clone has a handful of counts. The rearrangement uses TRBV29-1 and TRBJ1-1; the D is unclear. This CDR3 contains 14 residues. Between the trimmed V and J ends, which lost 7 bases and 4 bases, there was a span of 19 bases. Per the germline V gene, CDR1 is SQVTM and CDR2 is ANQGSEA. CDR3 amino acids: CSAVTGIGITEAFF. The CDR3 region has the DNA TGCAGCGCCGTCACCGGGATCGGGATCACTGAAGCTTTCTTT. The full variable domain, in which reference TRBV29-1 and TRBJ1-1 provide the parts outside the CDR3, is SAVISQKPSRDICQRGTSLTIQCQVDSQVTMMFWYRQQPGQSLTLIATANQGSEATYESGFVIDKFPISRPNLTFSTLTVSNMSPEDSSIYLCSAVTGIGITEAFFGQGTRLTVV.

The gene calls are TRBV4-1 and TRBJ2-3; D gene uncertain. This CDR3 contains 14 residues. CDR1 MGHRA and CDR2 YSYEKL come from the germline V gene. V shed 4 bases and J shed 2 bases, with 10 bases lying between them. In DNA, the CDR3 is TGCGCCAGCAGCCCGGGTGGGTTCACAGATACGCAGTATTTT. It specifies CASSPGGFTDTQYF.

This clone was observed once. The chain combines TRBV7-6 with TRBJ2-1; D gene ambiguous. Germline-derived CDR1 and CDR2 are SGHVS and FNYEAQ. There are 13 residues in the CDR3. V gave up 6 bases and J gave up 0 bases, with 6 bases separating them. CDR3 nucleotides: TGTGCCAGCAGTCCAAACTCCTACAATGAGCAGTTCTTC. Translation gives CASSPNSYNEQFF.

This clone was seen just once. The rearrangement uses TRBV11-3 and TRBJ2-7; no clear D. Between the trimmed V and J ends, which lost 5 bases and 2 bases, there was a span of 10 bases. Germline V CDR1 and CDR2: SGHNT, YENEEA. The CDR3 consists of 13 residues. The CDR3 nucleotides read TGTGCCAGCAGCCACTATTTCCCCTACGAGCAGTACTTC. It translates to CASSHYFPYEQYF.

The DNA for the CDR3 is TGTGCCAGCAGCTTAGTCCAGGGGCGCGGCTATGGCTACACCTTC. Its translation: CASSLVQGRGYGYTF. V is TRBV11-2 and J is TRBJ1-2; a possible D gene is TRBD1 (6 bases). Looked up from germline, CDR1 is SGHAT and CDR2 is FQNNGV. The V and J ends lost 1 base and 4 bases respectively, with 13 bases between them. The CDR3 spans 15 residues. Full variable domain (remainder filled in from reference TRBV11-2 and TRBJ1-2): EAGVAQSPRYKIIEKRQSVAFWCNPISGHATLYWYQQILGQGPKLLIQFQNNGVVDDSQLPKDRFSAERLKGVDSTLKIQPAKLEDSAVYLCASSLVQGRGYGYTFGSGTRLTVV.

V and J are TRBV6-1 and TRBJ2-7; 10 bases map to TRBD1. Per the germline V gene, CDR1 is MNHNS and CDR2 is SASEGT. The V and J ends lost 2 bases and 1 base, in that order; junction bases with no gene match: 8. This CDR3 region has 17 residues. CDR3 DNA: TGTGCCAGCAGTGAACCCCGACAGGGGGCAAGATCCTACGAGCAGTACTTC. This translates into CASSEPRQGARSYEQYF.

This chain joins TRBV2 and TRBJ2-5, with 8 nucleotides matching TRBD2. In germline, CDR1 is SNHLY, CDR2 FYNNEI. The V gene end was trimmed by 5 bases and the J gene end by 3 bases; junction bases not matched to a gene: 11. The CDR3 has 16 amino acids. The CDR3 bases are TGTGCCAGCAGTCCCTCCCGTAGCGGGAATAAAGAGACCCAGTACTTC. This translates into CASSPSRSGNKETQYF.

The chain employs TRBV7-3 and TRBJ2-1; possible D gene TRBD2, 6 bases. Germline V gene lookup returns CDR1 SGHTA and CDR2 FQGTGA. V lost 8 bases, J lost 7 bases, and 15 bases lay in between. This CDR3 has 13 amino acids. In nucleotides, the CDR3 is TGTGCCAGCGGATCGACTAGATCTAATGAGCAGTTCTTC. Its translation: CASGSTRSNEQFF.

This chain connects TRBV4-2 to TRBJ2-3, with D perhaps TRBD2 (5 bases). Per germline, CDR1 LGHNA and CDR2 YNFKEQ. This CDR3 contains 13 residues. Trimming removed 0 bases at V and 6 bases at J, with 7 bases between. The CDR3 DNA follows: TGTGCCAGCAGCCAAGATGGCGGGGATACGCAGTATTTT. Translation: CASSQDGGDTQYF.

DNA for the CDR3: TGTGCCTGGAGTGTATGGGGGCAGGGGGCCAAAAACATTCAGTACTTC. It specifies CAWSVWGQGAKNIQYF. The chain carries TRBV30 and TRBJ2-4; possibly TRBD1 for D (6 bases). The CDR3 consists of 16 residues. V lost 0 bases and J lost 1, with 13 bases in between. Germline CDR1 and CDR2: GTSNPN and SVGIG (reference sequence). The whole variable domain, remainder taken from reference TRBV30 and TRBJ2-4, is SQTIHQWPATLVQPVGSPLSLECTVEGTSNPNLYWYRQAAGRGLQLLFYSVGIGQISSEVPQNLSASRPQDRQFILSSKKLLLSDSGFYLCAWSVWGQGAKNIQYFGAGTRLSVL.